The clone carrying this T cell receptor (beta chain) was observed a few times. This entry is derived from a study of blood T cell repertoires in COVID-19. Across the whole study: T cells, B-cell-depleted T cells, or PBMCs supplied cDNA or gDNA.

As handled by the study authors: Amplified reference gene primers provided the basis for estimating nucleated cell counts. TCRdb's table, derived via immunoSEQ multiplex PCR, lists solely in-frame clones and lacks some. V, J and clone size were drawn from that table, and D and trimming were deduced from the DNA. The data hold about 490,000 clones, with around 85% observed a single time. After removal of 5 bases from V and 4 bases from J, the junction contained 0 bases not matched to a gene. The CDR3 runs 13 residues. Germline values: CDR1 LNHDA, CDR2 SQIVND (reference sequence). The rearrangement uses TRBV19 and TRBJ2-2; the match to TRBD1 covers 8 bases. This receptor was taken from a human donor in a cohort sampled during active COVID-19. Material for sequencing was peripheral blood. The CDR3 loop is CASSGQGTGELFF. In nucleotides, the CDR3 is TGTGCCAGTAGTGGACAGGGCACCGGGGAGCTGTTTTTT.